This is a list of T cell receptor beta chains from one sample in a study of T cell responses to AZD1222 COVID-19 vaccine. Clones were read by immunoSEQ multiplex PCR, and TCRdb kept only the in-frame ones, dropping some. The sample yields fewer than 150,000 clones, about 90% seen once. The material was peripheral blood, obtained on day 0 of AZD1222 vaccination. Receptor source: an adult in good health. Each CDR3 is given with its conserved first and last residue. Each record gives: D gene, V gene, J gene, clone size, CDR3 DNA, CDR3 protein. A D gene is named only where the DNA matches it firmly. The size field is filled for only some rows; it gives once, few, many or a size class.

>NA|TRBV7-2|TRBJ2-1|NA
TGTGCCAGCAGCTTAAGTAGTCTACAGCCTAATGAGCAGTTCTTC
CASSLSSLQPNEQFF
>NA|TRBV6-1|TRBJ1-1|NA
TGTGCCAGCAGTGGGCCCCTGGCGGGCATGAACACTGAAGCTTTCTTT
CASSGPLAGMNTEAFF
>TRBD1|TRBV29-1|TRBJ2-2|NA
TGCAGCGTATTCACAGGGGTAGCTGGAACCGGGGAGCTGTTTTTT
CSVFTGVAGTGELFF
>NA|TRBV23-1|TRBJ1-1|NA
TGCGCCAGGAGGGTCGGGGGTTTGAACACTGAAGCTTTCTTT
CARRVGGLNTEAFF
>TRBD1|TRBV19|TRBJ2-3|NA
TGTGCCAGTGGACAGGGGAACACAGATACGCAGTATTTT
CASGQGNTDTQYF
>NA|TRBV19|TRBJ1-5|NA
TGTGCCAGTAGTCCGGGCAGGCACAGCAATCAGCCCCAGCATTTT
CASSPGRHSNQPQHF
>NA|TRBV2|TRBJ1-2|NA
TGTGCCAGCACCTCCGGGACCTACAACTTC
CASTSGTYNF
>TRBD1|TRBV19|TRBJ1-2|NA
TGTGCCAGTAGCTTAGGGACAGGGAACTATGGCTACACCTTC
CASSLGTGNYGYTF
>NA|TRBV4-3|TRBJ2-1|NA
TGCGCCAGCAGCCGCGGACAGCCTGACAATGAGCAGTTCTTC
CASSRGQPDNEQFF
>TRBD1|TRBV5-4|TRBJ1-6|NA
TGTGCCAGCAGCTTGGGGGACAGGGATTCACCCCTCCACTTT
CASSLGDRDSPLHF
>NA|TRBV7-9|TRBJ2-5|NA
TGTGCCAGCAGCGCGGACAGCCGGCAAGAGACCCAGTACTTC
CASSADSRQETQYF
>NA|TRBV5-1|TRBJ1-6|NA
TGCGCCAGCAACCGGGACCGAGATTCACCCCTCCACTTT
CASNRDRDSPLHF
>TRBD1|TRBV7-2|TRBJ2-7|NA
TGTGCCAGCAGTCGTCCGGGACAGTATCACGAGCAGTACTTC
CASSRPGQYHEQYF
>TRBD1|TRBV29-1|TRBJ1-2|once
TGCAGCGGAACCGGGACAGGCTATGGCTACACCTTC
CSGTGTGYGYTF
>NA|TRBV29-1|TRBJ1-6|NA
TGCAGCGTTACTCAGGGGTGGAATTCACCCCTCCACTTT
CSVTQGWNSPLHF
>NA|TRBV20-1|TRBJ1-5|few
TGCAGTGCTAGTTGGGGCACAGAAGCCTACAATCAGCCCCAGCATTTT
CSASWGTEAYNQPQHF
>TRBD1|TRBV6-5|TRBJ1-5|NA
TGTGCCAGCAGTTACGGACAGGGCGGCCAGCCCCAGCATTTT
CASSYGQGGQPQHF
>NA|TRBV11-2|TRBJ2-7|NA
TGTGCCAGCAGCCTACAGGTAAACTACGAGCAGTACTTC
CASSLQVNYEQYF
>NA|TRBV5-1|TRBJ2-1|NA
TGCGCCAGCAGCGGAGGGACAGCATTCAATGAGCAGTTCTTC
CASSGGTAFNEQFF
>NA|TRBV28|TRBJ2-3|NA
TGTGCCAGCCTACCGGGACCCAGCTCTGGCACAGATACGCAGTATTTT
CASLPGPSSGTDTQYF
>NA|TRBV11-2|TRBJ2-3|NA
TGTGCCAGCAGCCCGCGGGGTACGCAGTATTTT
CASSPRGTQYF
>TRBD2|TRBV7-6|TRBJ2-1|NA
TGTGCCAGCAGCCTCCCGAGCGGGGGGAATCATCCTAGCTCCTACAATGAGCAGTTCTTC
CASSLPSGGNHPSSYNEQFF
>NA|TRBV5-8|TRBJ1-3|NA
TGTGCCAGCAGCTTGATAGGGAAAGTATCTGGAAACACCATATATTTT
CASSLIGKVSGNTIYF
>TRBD1|TRBV18|TRBJ2-7|NA
TGTGCCAGCTCACCGACAGGGGCCGAGCAGTACTTC
CASSPTGAEQYF
>NA|TRBV4-3|TRBJ1-5|NA
TGCGCCAGCAGCCAAGAACGGTTCAGGGAGCCCCAGCATTTT
CASSQERFREPQHF
>NA|TRBV10-1|TRBJ1-5|NA
TGCGCCAGCAGCGGACAGTCTGATCAGCCCCAGCATTTT
CASSGQSDQPQHF